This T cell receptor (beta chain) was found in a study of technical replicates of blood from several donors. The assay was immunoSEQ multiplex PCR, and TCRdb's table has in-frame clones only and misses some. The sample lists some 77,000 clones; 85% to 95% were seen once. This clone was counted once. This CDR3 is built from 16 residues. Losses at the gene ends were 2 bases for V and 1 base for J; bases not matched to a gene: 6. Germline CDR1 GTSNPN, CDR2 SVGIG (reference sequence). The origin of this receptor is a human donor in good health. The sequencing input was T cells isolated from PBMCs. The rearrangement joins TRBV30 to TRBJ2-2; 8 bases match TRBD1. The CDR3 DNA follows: TGTGCCTGGAGTCCCCGGGACAGGTTGAACACCGGGGAGCTGTTTTTT. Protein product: CAWSPRDRLNTGELFF.